The sample holds many counts of the clone carrying this T cell receptor (beta chain). The antigen is unknown. Full-length variable regions came from constant-region reverse primers plus semi-nested Nested Universal Primer A PCR. TCRdb independently ran MiXCR on the 5' RACE reads; one entry per CDR3 protein. The table has fewer than 55,000 distinct CDR3 sequences, approximately 23% seen once; the top ten hold about 3.9%. The germline gives CDR1 DFQATT, CDR2 SNEGSKA (reference sequence). The ends lost 4 bases at V and 5 bases at J; junction bases unmatched: 7. The CDR3 is 15 residues long. Cells sorted as Tregs were CD4+, CD25+ and CD127-/low. Findings of the study overall: The TCR gene usage of tumor memory CD4+ T cells clustered together with blood and lymph node memory CD4+ cells and with lymph node naive CD4+ cells. Tumor-infiltrating Treg TCR alpha and beta sequences overlapped most with tumor naive CD4+ T cells, then blood naive. The larger cohort examined one V-J beta rearrangement, not whole repertoires.

The rearrangement links TRBV20-1 to TRBJ2-1, with TRBD2 matching 11 bases. The sequenced material came from Tregs sorted from a lymph node. The sequence derives from a female donor with breast cancer. CDR3 coding DNA: TGCAGTGCTACCACTACTAGCGGGAGCGACAATGAGCAGTTCTTC. This codes for CSATTTSGSDNEQFF.